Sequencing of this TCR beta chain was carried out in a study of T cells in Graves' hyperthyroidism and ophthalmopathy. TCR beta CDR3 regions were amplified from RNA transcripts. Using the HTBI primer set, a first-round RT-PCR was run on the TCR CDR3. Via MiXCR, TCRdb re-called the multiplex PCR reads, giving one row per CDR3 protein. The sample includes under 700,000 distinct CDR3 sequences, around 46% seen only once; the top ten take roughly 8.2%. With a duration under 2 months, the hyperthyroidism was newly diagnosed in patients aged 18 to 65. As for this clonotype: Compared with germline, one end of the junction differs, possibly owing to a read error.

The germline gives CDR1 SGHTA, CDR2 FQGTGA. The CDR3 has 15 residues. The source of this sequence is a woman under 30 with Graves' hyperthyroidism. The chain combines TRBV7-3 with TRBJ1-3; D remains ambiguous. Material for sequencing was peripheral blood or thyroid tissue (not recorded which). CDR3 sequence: CASSHLEDSGNTIYF. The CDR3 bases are TGCGCCAGCAGCCACTTAGAAGACTCTGGAAACACCATATATTTT.